This T cell receptor beta chain derives from a study of blood T cell repertoires in COVID-19. Across the study: From the United States, Italy and Spain came samples of acute and convalescent COVID-19.

Per the germline V gene, CDR1 is SGHTS and CDR2 is YDEGEE. The CDR3 runs to 14 residues. Trimming shortened V by 1 base and J by 3 bases, and 10 bases separated the two germline ends. Participant-reported clinical history was the basis for cohort assignment. Donors in Cohort 3 who had recovered were those with two negative PCRs, healthcare professional clearance, or resolution of their symptoms. Clones were sequenced by immunoSEQ multiplex PCR, and TCRdb holds only the in-frame ones, with some missing. The sample lists 200,000 to 300,000 clones; about 89% were seen once. The sample holds one count of this clone.

The chain employs TRBV5-8 and TRBJ2-5; D is uncertain. Sample: PBMCs or T cells enriched from blood (not recorded which). The sequence came from a woman in her 30s who had recovered from COVID-19. The CDR3 loop reads CASSLSGVKETQYF. CDR3 sequence (DNA): TGTGCCAGCAGCTTGTCCGGAGTAAAAGAGACCCAGTACTTC.